This TCR beta chain derives from a study of response to subunit inactivated influenza vaccine. This clonotype was seen repeatedly, ten times or more. This CDR3 is 13 amino acids long. The V segment lost 8 bases and the J segment 7 bases; nucleotides outside the gene matches: 6. Germline lookup yields CDR1 MNHNS and CDR2 SASEGT. From the RT-PCR reads, TCRdb called clonotypes with MiXCR, one entry per CDR3 protein. The profile shows 450,000 to 500,000 distinct CDR3 sequences, 11% of them singletons. This TCR was recovered from a man between 45 and 60 years old who received an inactivated influenza vaccine. Sample: PBMCs from blood, taken roughly 48 days after vaccination. The chain carries TRBV6-1 and TRBJ2-7, with 12 nucleotides matching TRBD2. As DNA, the CDR3 is TGTGCCAGCCGACTAGCGGGAGTAAGGGAGCAGTACTTC. Protein sequence: CASRLAGVREQYF.